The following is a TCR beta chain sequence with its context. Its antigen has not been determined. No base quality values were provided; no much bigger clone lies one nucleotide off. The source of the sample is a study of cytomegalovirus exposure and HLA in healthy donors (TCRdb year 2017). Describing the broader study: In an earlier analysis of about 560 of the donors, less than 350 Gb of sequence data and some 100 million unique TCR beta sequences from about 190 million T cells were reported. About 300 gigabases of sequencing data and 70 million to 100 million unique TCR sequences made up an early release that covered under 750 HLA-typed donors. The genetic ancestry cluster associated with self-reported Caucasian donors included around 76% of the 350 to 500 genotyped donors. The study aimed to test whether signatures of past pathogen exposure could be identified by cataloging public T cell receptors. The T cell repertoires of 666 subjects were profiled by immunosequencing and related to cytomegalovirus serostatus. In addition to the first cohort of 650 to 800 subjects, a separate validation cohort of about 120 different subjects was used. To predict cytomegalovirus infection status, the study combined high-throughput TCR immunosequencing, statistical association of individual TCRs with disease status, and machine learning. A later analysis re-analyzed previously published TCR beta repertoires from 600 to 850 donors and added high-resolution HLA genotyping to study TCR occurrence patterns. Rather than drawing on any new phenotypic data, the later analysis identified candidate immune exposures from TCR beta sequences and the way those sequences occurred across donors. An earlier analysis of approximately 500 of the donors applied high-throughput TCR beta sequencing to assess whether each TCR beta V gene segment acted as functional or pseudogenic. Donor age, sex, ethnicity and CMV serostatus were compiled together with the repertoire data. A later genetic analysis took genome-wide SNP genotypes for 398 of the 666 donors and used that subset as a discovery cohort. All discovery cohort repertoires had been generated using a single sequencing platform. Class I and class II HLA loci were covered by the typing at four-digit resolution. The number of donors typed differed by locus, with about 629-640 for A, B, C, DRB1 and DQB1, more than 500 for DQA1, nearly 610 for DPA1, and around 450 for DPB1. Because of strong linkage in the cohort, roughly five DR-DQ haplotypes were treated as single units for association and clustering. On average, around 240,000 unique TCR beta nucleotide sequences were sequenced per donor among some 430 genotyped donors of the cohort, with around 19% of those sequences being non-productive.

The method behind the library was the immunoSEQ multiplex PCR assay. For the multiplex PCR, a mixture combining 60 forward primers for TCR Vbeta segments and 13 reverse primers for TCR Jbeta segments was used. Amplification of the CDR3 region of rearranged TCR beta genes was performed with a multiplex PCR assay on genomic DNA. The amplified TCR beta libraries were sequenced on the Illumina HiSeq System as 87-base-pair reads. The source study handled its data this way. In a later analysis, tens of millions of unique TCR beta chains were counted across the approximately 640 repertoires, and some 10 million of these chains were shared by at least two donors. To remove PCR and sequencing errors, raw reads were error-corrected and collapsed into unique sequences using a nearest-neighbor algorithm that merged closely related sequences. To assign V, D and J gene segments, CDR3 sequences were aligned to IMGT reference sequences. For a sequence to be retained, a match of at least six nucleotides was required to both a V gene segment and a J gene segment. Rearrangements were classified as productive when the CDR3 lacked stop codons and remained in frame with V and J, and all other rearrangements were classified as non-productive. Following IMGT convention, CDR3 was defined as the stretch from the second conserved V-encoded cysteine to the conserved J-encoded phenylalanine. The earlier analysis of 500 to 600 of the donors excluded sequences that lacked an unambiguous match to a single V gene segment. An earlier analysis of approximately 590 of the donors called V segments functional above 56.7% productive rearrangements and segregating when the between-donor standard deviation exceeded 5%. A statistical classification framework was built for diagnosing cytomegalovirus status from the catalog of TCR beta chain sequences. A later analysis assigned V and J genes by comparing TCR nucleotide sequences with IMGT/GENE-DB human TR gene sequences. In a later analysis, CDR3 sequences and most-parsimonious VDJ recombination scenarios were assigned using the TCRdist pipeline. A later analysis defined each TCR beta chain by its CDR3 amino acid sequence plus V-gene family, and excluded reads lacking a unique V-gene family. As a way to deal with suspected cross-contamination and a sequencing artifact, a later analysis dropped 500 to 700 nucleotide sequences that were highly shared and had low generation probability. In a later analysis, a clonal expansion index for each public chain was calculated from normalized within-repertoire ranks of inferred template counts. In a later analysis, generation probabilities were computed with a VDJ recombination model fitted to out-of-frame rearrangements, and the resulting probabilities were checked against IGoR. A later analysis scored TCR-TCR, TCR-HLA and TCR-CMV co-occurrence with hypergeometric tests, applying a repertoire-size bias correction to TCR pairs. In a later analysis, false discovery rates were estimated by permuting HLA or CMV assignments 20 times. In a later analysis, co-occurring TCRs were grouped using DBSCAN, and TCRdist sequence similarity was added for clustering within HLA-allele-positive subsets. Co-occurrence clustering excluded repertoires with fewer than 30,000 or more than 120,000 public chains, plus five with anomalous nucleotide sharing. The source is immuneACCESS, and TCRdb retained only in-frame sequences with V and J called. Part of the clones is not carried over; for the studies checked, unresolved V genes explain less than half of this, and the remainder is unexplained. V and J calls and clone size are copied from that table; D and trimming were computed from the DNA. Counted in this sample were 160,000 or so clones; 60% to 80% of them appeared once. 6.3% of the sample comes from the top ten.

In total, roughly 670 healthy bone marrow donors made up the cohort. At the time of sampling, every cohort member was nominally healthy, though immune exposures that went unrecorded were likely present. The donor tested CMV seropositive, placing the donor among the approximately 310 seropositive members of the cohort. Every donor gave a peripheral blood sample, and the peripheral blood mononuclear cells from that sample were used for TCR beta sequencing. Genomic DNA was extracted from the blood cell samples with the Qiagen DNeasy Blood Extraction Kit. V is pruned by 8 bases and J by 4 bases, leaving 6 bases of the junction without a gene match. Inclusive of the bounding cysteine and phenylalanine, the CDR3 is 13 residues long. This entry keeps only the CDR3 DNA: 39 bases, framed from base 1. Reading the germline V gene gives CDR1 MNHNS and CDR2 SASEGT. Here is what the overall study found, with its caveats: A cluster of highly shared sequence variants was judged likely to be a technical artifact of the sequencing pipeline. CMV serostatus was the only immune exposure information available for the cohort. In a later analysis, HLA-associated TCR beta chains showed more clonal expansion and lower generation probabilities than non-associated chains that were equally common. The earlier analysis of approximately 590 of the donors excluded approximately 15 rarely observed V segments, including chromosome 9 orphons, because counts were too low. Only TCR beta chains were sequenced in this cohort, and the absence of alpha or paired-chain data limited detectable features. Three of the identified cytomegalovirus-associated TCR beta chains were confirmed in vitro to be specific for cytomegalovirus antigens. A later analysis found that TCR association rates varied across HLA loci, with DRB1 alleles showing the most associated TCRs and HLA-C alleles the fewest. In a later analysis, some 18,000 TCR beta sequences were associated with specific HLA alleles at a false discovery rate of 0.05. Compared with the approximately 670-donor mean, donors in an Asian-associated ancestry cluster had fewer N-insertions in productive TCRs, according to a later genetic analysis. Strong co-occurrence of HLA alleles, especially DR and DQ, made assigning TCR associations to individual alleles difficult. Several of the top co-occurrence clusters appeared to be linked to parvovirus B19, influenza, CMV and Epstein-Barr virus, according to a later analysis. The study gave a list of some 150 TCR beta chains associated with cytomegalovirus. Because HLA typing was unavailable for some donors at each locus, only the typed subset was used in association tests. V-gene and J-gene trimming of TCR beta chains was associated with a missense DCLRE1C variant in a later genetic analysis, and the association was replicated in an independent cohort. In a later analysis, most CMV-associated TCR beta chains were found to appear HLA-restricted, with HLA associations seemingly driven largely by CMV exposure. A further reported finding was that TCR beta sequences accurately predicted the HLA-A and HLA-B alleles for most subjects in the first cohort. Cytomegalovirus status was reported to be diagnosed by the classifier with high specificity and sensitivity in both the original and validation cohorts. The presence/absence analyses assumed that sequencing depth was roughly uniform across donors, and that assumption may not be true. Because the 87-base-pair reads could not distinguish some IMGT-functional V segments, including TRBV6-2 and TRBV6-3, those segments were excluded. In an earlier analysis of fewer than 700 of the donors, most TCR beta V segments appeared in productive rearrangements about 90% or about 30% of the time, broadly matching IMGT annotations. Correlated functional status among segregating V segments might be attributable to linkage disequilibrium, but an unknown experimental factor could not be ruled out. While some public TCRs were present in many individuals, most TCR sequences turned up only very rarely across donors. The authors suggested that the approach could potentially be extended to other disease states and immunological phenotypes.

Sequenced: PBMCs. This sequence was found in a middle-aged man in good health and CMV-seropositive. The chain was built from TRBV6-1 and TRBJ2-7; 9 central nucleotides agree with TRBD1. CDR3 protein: CASRPGTGYEQYF. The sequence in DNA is TGTGCCAGCCGTCCCGGGACAGGGTACGAGCAGTACTTC.